This TCR beta chain is from a study of shared clonotypes between healthy human individuals (dated by TCRdb to the early 2020s). Study-wide context: A couple of women and a few men aged 18 to 49 years were included in the cohort. To increase sequencing depth and limit assay-specific biases, TCR repertoire library preparation and sequencing were carried out by different laboratories using diverse techniques. Each donor's leukapheresis produced roughly between roughly 0.85 and 9 billion PBMCs. Blood TCR repertoires of about five healthy adults were deeply sequenced to estimate repertoire size and the extent of clonotype sharing between individuals. For each donor, three plates each were used for CD4 naive and CD4 memory, two plates were used for CD8 naive, and one plate was used for CD8 memory.

Using the deep immunoSEQ assay, multiplex PCR amplified TCR CDR3 regions from genomic DNA. Extracted genomic DNA from each cell subset was spread evenly across all wells of several immunoSEQ 96-well plates, with each plate serving as a replicate. For sorted subsets, about 210 ng of genomic DNA, equivalent to 25,000 to 35,000 T cell genomes, went into each replicate PCR. The purified libraries were quantified using a Qubit 3.0 fluorometer, sized with a Bioanalyzer 2100, and then quantified again using the KAPA Library Quantification kit. A separate single-read 150-cycle Illumina NextSeq 550 flow cell was used to sequence each immunoSEQ 96-well plate. In the authors' own workflow: The immunoSEQ output contained only junctional sequences without quality scores, so filtering could not match that applied to full-length reads. Sequences were annotated with PyIR, a Python wrapper for IgBLAST v1.9, and V/J genes and CDR3 were assigned using IMGT germline references. Reads were removed for weak V/J assignments (E-value above 1e-6), missing CDR3, stop codons, out-of-frame junctions, or ambiguous translated residues. V3J clonotypes were defined as sequences sharing the same inferred V gene, J gene, and CDR3 amino acid sequence. The percentage overlap between two repertoires was calculated by dividing the number of shared unique clonotypes by the size of the smaller repertoire. Repertoire richness was assessed with RTK rarefaction, the Chao1 estimator, and Recon v2.1 estimates of unobserved clonotypes. Generation probabilities for all TCRbeta clonotypes obtained by the gDNA method from a handful of donors were computed using OLGA. TCRdb retrieved this table from immuneACCESS and kept in-frame rearrangements only. Not all clones are present; in checked studies, unresolved V genes account for under half, and no reason is known for the remainder. Clonal size and the V and J genes are those of that table, whereas D and trimming came from the DNA. For this sample the table gives approximately 940,000 clones, of which 70% to 85% were detected only once. The ten largest clones take up roughly 1.5% of the sample.

The research as a whole found: Pairwise subsampling led to the expectation that sequencing depth would affect the degree of clonotype sharing among donors. When a few donors were compared, the shared fraction of clonotypes was around 5.1% for naive CD4, around 3.6% for naive CD8, about 2.5% for memory CD4, and roughly 0.4% for memory CD8. Compared with non-shared clonotypes, the clonotypes found in all four sorted-subset donors had higher generation probabilities. Rarefaction of sorted-subset datasets indicated incomplete sequencing despite the large sequencing depth. Only blood was sampled, and tissue TCR repertoires likely differ from those in blood. Larger estimated clonotype richness was generally found for naive subsets than for memory subsets. The genetic and exposure-history diversity represented was limited by the small number of donors.

Trimming removed 4 bases from V and 5 bases from J, leaving 11 bases between the germline ends. Counted from cysteine to phenylalanine, this CDR3 has 13 amino acids. Only the CDR3 DNA stays, 39 bases, in frame from base 1. CDR1 and CDR2 (SGHTA, FQGNSA) derive from the germline V gene. Points on this clone: Its binding antigen is unknown. The input lacks base qualities; no much larger clone sits a single base away.

The donors were healthy, HIV-negative adults with no recently reported acute infections or vaccinations. Every donor was a Caucasian adult residing in Nashville, Tennessee, USA. CD4+ T cells were enriched by magnetic negative selection; naive cells were then positively selected on CD45RA, and the negative fraction formed the memory subset. Blood was collected by leukapheresis, and PBMCs were isolated by Ficoll-Histopaque density gradient centrifugation and then cryopreserved in liquid nitrogen vapor phase. Analytical flow cytometry was used to check the purity and quantity of each magnetically sorted T cell population. Each sorted fraction had its genomic DNA isolated and then quantified by UV absorbance on a Nanodrop 2000c.

The specimen sequenced was memory CD4+ T cells sorted from blood. The cell subset or site label corresponds to: CD45RA-negative fraction. The receptor's source is a young man in good health. The receptor chain draws on TRBV7-2 and TRBJ2-5, with the D gene too uncertain to name. The DNA sequence is TGTGCCAGCAGCTATTCGCCCGTCGAGACCCAGTACTTC. The encoded protein is CASSYSPVETQYF.